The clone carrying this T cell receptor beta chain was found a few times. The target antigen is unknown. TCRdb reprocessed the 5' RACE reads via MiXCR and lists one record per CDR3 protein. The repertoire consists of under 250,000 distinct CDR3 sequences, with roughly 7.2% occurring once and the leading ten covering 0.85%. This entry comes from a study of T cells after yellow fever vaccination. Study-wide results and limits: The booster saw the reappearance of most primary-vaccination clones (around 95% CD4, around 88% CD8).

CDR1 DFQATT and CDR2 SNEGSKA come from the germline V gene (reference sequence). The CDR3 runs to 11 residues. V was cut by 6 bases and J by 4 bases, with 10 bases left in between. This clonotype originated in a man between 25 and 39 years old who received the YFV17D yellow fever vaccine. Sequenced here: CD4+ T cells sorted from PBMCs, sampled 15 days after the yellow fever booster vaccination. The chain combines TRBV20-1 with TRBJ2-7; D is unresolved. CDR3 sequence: CSAYDKYEQYF. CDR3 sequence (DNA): TGCAGTGCCTACGACAAATACGAGCAGTACTTC.